One sample yielded the 17 T cell receptor beta chains listed below, sequenced in a study of PD-1 blockade in classical Hodgkin lymphoma (dated by TCRdb to about 2020). The protocol used for the library was the immunoSEQ multiplex PCR assay. TCRdb took this table from immuneACCESS and kept in-frame rearrangements with V and J called. Such tables lack part of the clones; where checked against another copy, unresolved V genes explain under half of the gap, and the rest is unexplained. The sample table lists 55,000 to 65,000 clones, 75% to 90% of them with a count of one. The top ten clones comprise 15% of the sample. The sample's time point label, in plain terms: cycle 1 day 1 (C1D1), immediately before nivolumab initiation. All trial patients had relapsed after autologous stem cell transplantation, with cohorts A, B and C differing in prior brentuximab vedotin exposure. The sequencing used peripheral blood mononuclear cells (PBMCs), collected at baseline. The receptors shown here come from a human donor with classical Hodgkin lymphoma.

The chain recombines TRBV7-9 with TRBJ1-1, with unresolved D. Germline V gene sequence: CDR1 SEHNR, CDR2 FQNEAQ (reference sequence). The CDR3 has 8 residues. CDR3 nucleotide sequence: TGTGCGTCCACTGAAGCTTTCTTT. This sequence encodes CASTEAFF.

The J gene is TRBJ1-1, the V gene TRBV9; the D is unclear. This CDR3 is 13 amino acids long. The V gene's germline CDR1 is SGDLS and CDR2 YYNGEE. V dropped 0 bases and J dropped 1 base, with 4 bases sitting between them. Here the CDR3 DNA reads TGTGCCAGCAGCGTAGCTGGGAACACTGAAGCTTTCTTT. Its translation is CASSVAGNTEAFF.

The CDR3 nucleotides read TGTGCCAGCAGCTCCGGCCGCGAGCAGTACTTC. It specifies CASSSGREQYF. This chain joins TRBV7-8 and TRBJ2-7; no firm D call. Looked up from germline, CDR1 is SGHVS and CDR2 is FQNEAQ. V lost 4 bases, J lost 6 bases, and 7 bases lay in between. CDR3 length: 11 residues.

CDR3 region: CASSLGAQLLNTEAFF. Written as DNA, the CDR3 is TGTGCCAGCAGCTTAGGGGCACAGTTGCTGAACACTGAAGCTTTCTTT. The gene calls are TRBV7-9 and TRBJ1-1; no firm D call. Trimming removed 1 base from V and 0 bases from J, with 12 bases in between. Germline assignment: CDR1 SEHNR and CDR2 FQNEAQ (reference sequence). CDR3 length: 16 residues.

V gene TRBV4-1 combines with J gene TRBJ2-1, with 7 bases lining up with TRBD1. This CDR3 is 15 amino acids long. The junction had 10 bases not matched to a gene; V was cut back by 6 bases and J by 5 bases. The germline V gene encodes CDR1 MGHRA and CDR2 YSYEKL. The CDR3 nucleotides are TGCGCCAGCAGAAAGCCGGGACAGTCCAACAATGAGCAGTTCTTC. As protein: CASRKPGQSNNEQFF.

The chain carries TRBV18 and TRBJ2-1; D possibly uses TRBD1 or TRBD2 (6 bases each). V was pared by 0 bases and J by 1 base, with 7 bases between. CDR1 KGHSH and CDR2 LQKENI come from the germline V gene. The CDR3 length is 15 residues. The CDR3 sequence is CASSPPGGSYNEQFF. The CDR3 DNA follows: TGTGCCAGCTCACCACCAGGGGGGTCCTACAATGAGCAGTTCTTC.

This chain links TRBV5-1 with TRBJ2-7; D gene unclear. The germline V gene encodes CDR1 SGHRS and CDR2 YFSETQ. CDR3 length: 15 residues. Trimming removed 0 bases from V and 2 bases from J, with 12 bases in between. Here the CDR3 reads CASSLDSGDTYEQYF. CDR3 in DNA: TGCGCCAGCAGCTTGGACTCCGGCGATACCTACGAGCAGTACTTC.

DNA of the CDR3: TGTGCCAGCAGCCAAGATATAGGTGGACAGGATGGCTACACCTTC. Translated: CASSQDIGGQDGYTF. The genes are TRBV4-2 and TRBJ1-2; TRBD1 aligns across 7 bases. Losses at the gene ends were 0 bases for V and 6 bases for J; bases not matched to a gene: 7. The CDR3 sequence is 15 residues long. Germline CDR1 reads LGHNA; CDR2 reads YNFKEQ.

The V gene is TRBV5-8, the J gene TRBJ1-1; 7 bases line up with TRBD1. The CDR3 covers 16 residues. V lost 2 bases to trimming and J lost 2 bases; unmatched junction nucleotides: 9. The germline V gene encodes CDR1 SGHTS and CDR2 YDEGEE. This chain's CDR3 is CASSLRGQYDNTEAFF. In DNA form, the CDR3 reads TGTGCCAGCAGCTTACGGGGACAGTACGATAACACTGAAGCTTTCTTT. The entire variable domain, with the rest obtained from reference TRBV5-8 and TRBJ1-1, is as follows: EAGVTQSPTHLIKTRGQQATLRCSPISGHTSVYWYQQALGLGLQFLLWYDEGEERNRGNFPPRFSGRQFPNYSSELNVNALELEDSALYLCASSLRGQYDNTEAFFGQGTRLTVV.

The chain uses TRBV27 and TRBJ1-2; D call uncertain. Trimming stripped 8 bases from V and 8 bases from J, with 12 bases between. The CDR3 has 11 amino acids. Germline values: CDR1 MNHEY, CDR2 SMNVEV (reference sequence). The CDR3 loop reads CASWSRVGYTF. DNA of the CDR3: TGTGCCAGCTGGAGCCGGGTAGGCTACACCTTC.

V is TRBV27 and J is TRBJ1-2; the D gene is possibly TRBD1 (6 bases). Germline-derived CDR1 and CDR2 are MNHEY and SMNVEV (reference sequence). V was trimmed by 6 bases and J by 4 bases, leaving 12 bases between them. CDR3 size: 13 residues. CDR3 in DNA: TGTGCCAGCAGCGCACAGGGTCCCTATGGCTACACCTTC. This codes for CASSAQGPYGYTF.

The chain links TRBV5-6 to TRBJ1-6; D is perhaps TRBD1 (6 bases). The CDR3 consists of 14 residues. Trimming left V 6 bases short and J 0 bases short, with 7 bases between. Germline CDR1 is SGHDT and CDR2 is YYEEEE. The CDR3 protein is CASNRASYNSPLHF. The CDR3 nucleotides are TGTGCCAGCAACAGGGCCTCCTATAATTCACCCCTCCACTTT.

This chain joins TRBV9 and TRBJ1-2; 7 bases are a match to TRBD1. The CDR3 is made up of 14 amino acids. Trimming at V came to 0 bases and at J to 7 bases, leaving 6 bases not matched to a gene. Germline V gene sequence: CDR1 SGDLS, CDR2 YYNGEE. This chain's CDR3 is CASSVETGRGGYTF. The CDR3 DNA follows: TGTGCCAGCAGCGTAGAGACAGGGCGGGGTGGCTACACCTTC.

This chain joins TRBV4-1 and TRBJ1-2; no reliable D call. The length of the CDR3 is 16 residues. Germline V gene data show CDR1 as MGHRA and CDR2 as YSYEKL. V was cut by 7 bases and J by 4 bases, with 22 bases left in between. The CDR3 is CASNLFPVGGRYGYTF. The CDR3 DNA reads TGCGCCAGCAACCTATTTCCCGTTGGTGGGCGCTATGGCTACACCTTC.

The chain couples TRBV19 to TRBJ1-5; TRBD1 matches 10 bases. Germline V gene sequence: CDR1 LNHDA, CDR2 SQIVND (reference sequence). V lost 6 bases, J lost 6 bases, and 5 bases stayed unmatched. The CDR3 is made up of 14 amino acids. CDR3 protein: CASRPGTGVQPQHF. In DNA form, the CDR3 reads TGTGCCAGTAGGCCCGGGACAGGGGTTCAGCCCCAGCATTTT.

The chain combines TRBV30 with TRBJ2-2, with 8 bases that match TRBD1. The CDR3 consists of 15 residues. The germline V gene encodes CDR1 GTSNPN and CDR2 SVGIG (reference sequence). Trimming cost V 1 base and J 7 bases; bases outside gene matches: 8. CDR3: CAWSGSGQGIGELFF. The CDR3 nucleotides are TGTGCCTGGAGTGGATCCGGACAGGGTATCGGGGAGCTGTTTTTT.

This clone was counted once. The chain uses TRBV6-5 and TRBJ2-5, with unresolved D. Trimming shortened V by 0 bases and J by 4 bases, and 6 bases separated the two germline ends. This CDR3 has 13 amino acids. From germline, CDR1 is MNHEY and CDR2 SVGAGI. This chain's CDR3 is CASSYSTLETQYF. CDR3 nucleotide sequence: TGTGCCAGCAGTTACTCGACCTTAGAGACCCAGTACTTC.